These 7 T cell receptor beta chains originate from one sample sequenced in a study of Tregs in tolerant kidney transplant recipients. Clones were sequenced by immunoSEQ multiplex PCR, and TCRdb holds only the in-frame ones, with some missing. The sample lists about 240,000 clones, about 86% occurring once. Specimen: CD4+ T cells from blood. Receptors originate from a human donor in good health.

This clone was counted a few times. V usage is TRBV6-1 and J usage is TRBJ2-7, with TRBD1 matching 10 bases. Germline CDR1 is MNHNS and CDR2 is SASEGT. After removal of 5 bases from V and 2 bases from J, the junction contained 3 bases not matched to a gene. This CDR3 contains 14 residues. Here the CDR3 reads CASSIGQGAYEQYF. As DNA, the CDR3 is TGTGCCAGCAGTATAGGACAGGGGGCCTACGAGCAGTACTTC.

This clone came up once. The rearrangement links TRBV9 to TRBJ2-3; D might be TRBD2 (6 bases). Germline V gene lookup returns CDR1 SGDLS and CDR2 YYNGEE. The CDR3 runs to 15 residues. Trimming removed 1 base from V and 2 bases from J, with 11 bases in between. CDR3 nucleotide sequence: TGTGCCAGCAGCGTAACAGGAGGGATCACAGATACGCAGTATTTT. This gives the protein CASSVTGGITDTQYF. Complete variable domain (other parts from reference TRBV9 and TRBJ2-3): DSGVTQTPKHLITATGQRVTLRCSPRSGDLSVYWYQQSLDQGLQFLIQYYNGEERAKGNILERFSAQQFPDLHSELNLSSLELGDSALYFCASSVTGGITDTQYFGPGTRLTVL.

The chain employs TRBV5-8 and TRBJ1-1; 7 bases are a match to TRBD1. Per germline, CDR1 SGHTS and CDR2 YDEGEE. Trimming at V came to 1 base and at J to 4 bases, leaving 7 bases not matched to a gene. This CDR3 spans 15 amino acids. This chain's CDR3 is CASSLRGGVGTEAFF. CDR3 nucleotides: TGTGCCAGCAGCTTGCGAGGGGGCGTGGGCACTGAAGCTTTCTTT.

The genes are TRBV5-1 and TRBJ2-7; D perhaps matches TRBD1 (6 bases). CDR3 length: 17 residues. CDR1 is SGHRS, CDR2 YFSETQ, per germline. Trimming pared 0 bases from V and 0 bases from J, leaving 16 bases between. In DNA form, the CDR3 reads TGCGCCAGCAGCTTGGACAGGGAGCCCATATTCTCCTACGAGCAGTACTTC. This sequence encodes CASSLDREPIFSYEQYF.

The chain recombines TRBV19 with TRBJ1-5; weak D call: TRBD1 (5 bases). The CDR3 covers 17 residues. Trimming removed 5 bases at V and 0 bases at J, with 17 bases between. CDR1 is LNHDA and CDR2 is SQIVND in the germline V gene (reference sequence). CDR3 DNA sequence: TGTGCCAGTAGTGCTCCCGGGGCAGTTTATAGCAATCAGCCCCAGCATTTT. Translation gives CASSAPGAVYSNQPQHF.

The chain is built from TRBV7-3 and TRBJ2-1, with D uncertain. Germline CDR1 reads SGHTA; CDR2 reads FQGTGA. The CDR3 totals 16 residues. V was trimmed by 3 bases and J by 3 bases, leaving 15 bases between them. The CDR3 DNA follows: TGTGCCAGCAGCTTCTCGTGGTCCCGAAGCTACAATGAGCAGTTCTTC. It specifies CASSFSWSRSYNEQFF.

The chain employs TRBV11-2 and TRBJ2-3; no reliable D call. The CDR3 extends over 12 amino acids. Trimming took 1 base from V and 9 from J, leaving 8 bases between them. Looked up from germline, CDR1 is SGHAT and CDR2 is FQNNGV. CDR3 nucleotides: TGTGCCAGCAGCTTAGTGGGCGCCACGCAGTATTTT. Translating it yields CASSLVGATQYF.